This T cell receptor beta chain comes out of a study of CD8+CD57+ T cells in acquired aplastic anemia. The trim removed 2 bases at V and 4 bases at J, leaving 3 bases unmatched. The germline V gene encodes CDR1 DFQATT and CDR2 SNEGSKA (reference sequence). The CDR3 covers 13 residues. Only patients with CD8+CD57+ cell expansion on flow cytometry were chosen for sequencing. Severe acquired aplastic anemia was present in all patients. TCR beta VDJ and CDR3 were profiled, and genomic DNA was the template. MiXCR, applied by TCRdb to the reads, yields one record per CDR3 protein. The sample lists some 200,000 distinct CDR3 sequences, 50% to 70% occurring once.

Sequenced input: sorted CD4+, CD8+, or CD8+CD57+ T cells (not recorded which) from PBMCs. The chain joins TRBV20-1 to TRBJ1-1, with 8 bases fitting TRBD1. This sequence was found in a human donor with aplastic anemia. CDR3 nucleotides: TGCAGTGCTAGAAGTGGGACAGGCACTGAAGCTTTCTTT. Translated: CSARSGTGTEAFF.